This is a list of T cell receptor beta chains from one sample in a study of blood T cell repertoires in COVID-19. Sequenced by immunoSEQ multiplex PCR; TCRdb stores in-frame clones only, minus some. Of approximately 250,000 clones listed, about nine tenths are singletons. Sequencing input: peripheral blood. All receptors come from a man in his forties with active or convalescent COVID-19. The CDR3 runs from the conserved cysteine through the conserved F or W. D genes are given only for firm matches. Clone size is not always given. Where it is, it says once, few, many or a class for expanded clones.

clone size: NA
D gene: NA
J gene: TRBJ1-5
V gene: TRBV10-3
CDR3 DNA: TGTGCCATCAGTGAGTTCACAGACAATCAGCCCCAGCATTTT
CDR3 protein: CAISEFTDNQPQHF

clone size: NA
D gene: NA
J gene: TRBJ2-7
V gene: TRBV4-1
CDR3 DNA: TGCGCCAGCAGCCAAGAACCAGGTTACGAGCAGTACTTC
CDR3 protein: CASSQEPGYEQYF

clone size: once
D gene: NA
J gene: TRBJ1-2
V gene: TRBV2
CDR3 DNA: TGTGCCAGCATGAGTAACGGGGGGCGAATTCTCTATGGCTACACCTTC
CDR3 protein: CASMSNGGRILYGYTF

clone size: NA
D gene: NA
J gene: TRBJ2-6
V gene: TRBV19
CDR3 DNA: TGTGCCAGTAGTATAGCCTCGGACAGCCAGGACTCTGGGGCCAACGTCCTGACTTTC
CDR3 protein: CASSIASDSQDSGANVLTF

clone size: NA
D gene: TRBD2
J gene: TRBJ2-1
V gene: TRBV5-1
CDR3 DNA: TGCGCCAGCAGCTTCGGGGGGAACTCCTACAATGAGCAGTTCTTC
CDR3 protein: CASSFGGNSYNEQFF

clone size: NA
D gene: NA
J gene: TRBJ1-2
V gene: TRBV7-9
CDR3 DNA: TGTGCCAGCAGCTTCGACAGCGTTAACTATGGCTACACCTTC
CDR3 protein: CASSFDSVNYGYTF

clone size: NA
D gene: NA
J gene: TRBJ2-1
V gene: TRBV4-2
CDR3 DNA: TGTGCCAGCAGCCAAGCCCAGGATTTCTACAATGAGCAGTTCTTC
CDR3 protein: CASSQAQDFYNEQFF

clone size: NA
D gene: TRBD1
J gene: TRBJ2-7
V gene: TRBV9
CDR3 DNA: TGTGCCAGCAGCGTATTGGGGGGGACAGGGAGACACGAGCAGTACTTC
CDR3 protein: CASSVLGGTGRHEQYF

clone size: many
D gene: NA
J gene: TRBJ1-5
V gene: TRBV10-2
CDR3 DNA: TGCGCCAGCAGTGAGATGGGGGCTGACCAGCCCCAGCATTTT
CDR3 protein: CASSEMGADQPQHF

clone size: NA
D gene: NA
J gene: TRBJ1-3
V gene: TRBV18
CDR3 DNA: TGTGCCAGCTCCCCGGGTCGACGGGGGGCAAACACCATATATTTT
CDR3 protein: CASSPGRRGANTIYF

clone size: NA
D gene: TRBD2
J gene: TRBJ2-1
V gene: TRBV6-1
CDR3 DNA: TGTGCCAGCAGTGTTCTAGCGGGAGGTTTATACAATGAGCAGTTCTTC
CDR3 protein: CASSVLAGGLYNEQFF

clone size: NA
D gene: TRBD2
J gene: TRBJ2-7
V gene: TRBV2
CDR3 DNA: TGTGCCAGCAGCAAAGCGGGGACCAACTACGAGCAGTACTTC
CDR3 protein: CASSKAGTNYEQYF

clone size: NA
D gene: NA
J gene: TRBJ2-7
V gene: TRBV3-1/TRBV3-2
CDR3 DNA: TGTGCCAGCAGCATCGGGGACTCCTACGAGCAGTACTTC
CDR3 protein: CASSIGDSYEQYF

clone size: NA
D gene: TRBD1
J gene: TRBJ1-1
V gene: TRBV19
CDR3 DNA: TGTGCCAGCGGACAGGGGAGGACTGAAGCTTTCTTT
CDR3 protein: CASGQGRTEAFF

clone size: NA
D gene: TRBD1
J gene: TRBJ2-5
V gene: TRBV6-6
CDR3 DNA: TGTGCCAGCAGTGGCCGGGACAGGGAGGGCCAAGAGACCCAGTACTTC
CDR3 protein: CASSGRDREGQETQYF

clone size: once
D gene: TRBD1
J gene: TRBJ1-1
V gene: TRBV5-4
CDR3 DNA: TGTGCCAGCAGCTTGCCTAGACCGGGACAGCTCCGGAACACTGAAGCTTTCTTT
CDR3 protein: CASSLPRPGQLRNTEAFF

clone size: NA
D gene: TRBD1
J gene: TRBJ1-3
V gene: TRBV10-3
CDR3 DNA: TGTGCCATCAGTTTGGACAGGGCTGGAAACACCATATATTTT
CDR3 protein: CAISLDRAGNTIYF

clone size: NA
D gene: TRBD1
J gene: TRBJ1-6
V gene: TRBV28
CDR3 DNA: TGTGCCAGCAGGGGACAGGGTAACGGTTCACCCCTCCACTTT
CDR3 protein: CASRGQGNGSPLHF

clone size: NA
D gene: NA
J gene: TRBJ1-4
V gene: TRBV28
CDR3 DNA: TGTGCCAGCAGGTGGGACTTAGGGGATGAAAAACTGTTTTTT
CDR3 protein: CASRWDLGDEKLFF

clone size: NA
D gene: NA
J gene: TRBJ1-2
V gene: TRBV6-5
CDR3 DNA: TGTGCCAGCAGTTACGGTGCGAATGCCTACACCTTC
CDR3 protein: CASSYGANAYTF

clone size: NA
D gene: TRBD1
J gene: TRBJ1-6
V gene: TRBV5-4
CDR3 DNA: TGTGCCAGCAGCGGTGACAGGGGCGATAATTCACCCCTCCACTTT
CDR3 protein: CASSGDRGDNSPLHF

clone size: NA
D gene: NA
J gene: TRBJ1-1
V gene: TRBV9
CDR3 DNA: TGTGCCAGCAGCCCCCCGGCGGGGGGGGCGGGAGAAGCTTTCTTT
CDR3 protein: CASSPPAGGAGEAFF

clone size: NA
D gene: NA
J gene: TRBJ2-5
V gene: TRBV7-9
CDR3 DNA: TGTGCCAGCAGCGCCCGGCAAGAGACCCAGTACTTC
CDR3 protein: CASSARQETQYF

clone size: NA
D gene: TRBD1
J gene: TRBJ1-2
V gene: TRBV5-1
CDR3 DNA: TGCGCCAGCAGCCCGCGGACAGGAGGTTCCGGCTATGGCTACACCTTC
CDR3 protein: CASSPRTGGSGYGYTF

clone size: NA
D gene: TRBD2
J gene: TRBJ2-1
V gene: TRBV9
CDR3 DNA: TGTGCCAGCAGCGCCCCCCGGGGTCTAGCGGGGACCCCCGGCTCCTACAATGAGCAGTTCTTC
CDR3 protein: CASSAPRGLAGTPGSYNEQFF

clone size: NA
D gene: NA
J gene: TRBJ2-1
V gene: TRBV7-2
CDR3 DNA: TGTGCCAGCAGCTCCCCCCGGGAGTTCAATGAGCAGTTCTTC
CDR3 protein: CASSSPREFNEQFF

clone size: NA
D gene: NA
J gene: TRBJ1-2
V gene: TRBV19
CDR3 DNA: TGTGCCAGTAGTCGGTCATCGGGGGATCGGGGCTATGGCTACACCTTC
CDR3 protein: CASSRSSGDRGYGYTF

clone size: NA
D gene: TRBD2
J gene: TRBJ2-7
V gene: TRBV6-2/TRBV6-3
CDR3 DNA: TGTGCCAGCAGTTACCTCGCGACTAGCGGGAGTGTTACCTACGAGCAGTACTTC
CDR3 protein: CASSYLATSGSVTYEQYF

clone size: NA
D gene: TRBD1
J gene: TRBJ2-1
V gene: TRBV7-2
CDR3 DNA: TGTGCCAGCAGCTCCAGGGGGCCAGACTACGCCACCTACAATGAGCAGTTCTTC
CDR3 protein: CASSSRGPDYATYNEQFF

clone size: few
D gene: NA
J gene: TRBJ1-5
V gene: TRBV28
CDR3 DNA: TGTGCCAGCAGCCGAATGGGGGCTAGGGGCAATCAGCCCCAGCATTTT
CDR3 protein: CASSRMGARGNQPQHF

clone size: few
D gene: NA
J gene: TRBJ1-2
V gene: TRBV15
CDR3 DNA: TGTGCCACCAGCAGAGATGGGGCCGGCGAGTTTCGGCTCTTC
CDR3 protein: CATSRDGAGEFRLF

clone size: NA
D gene: NA
J gene: TRBJ2-2
V gene: TRBV30
CDR3 DNA: TGTGCCTGGAGTGTACGACAGATTACCGGGGAGCTGTTTTTT
CDR3 protein: CAWSVRQITGELFF

clone size: NA
D gene: NA
J gene: TRBJ2-3
V gene: TRBV7-3
CDR3 DNA: TGTGCCAGCAGCTTATTTCGGGACTCAACCACAGATACGCAGTATTTT
CDR3 protein: CASSLFRDSTTDTQYF

clone size: NA
D gene: TRBD1
J gene: TRBJ2-5
V gene: TRBV7-9
CDR3 DNA: TGTGCCAGCGGAAGGACAGGGGTCGGGGAGACCCAGTACTTC
CDR3 protein: CASGRTGVGETQYF

clone size: few
D gene: NA
J gene: TRBJ1-5
V gene: TRBV19
CDR3 DNA: TGTGCCAGTAAGTTTCGGGGGGGCCAGAGCAATCAGCCCCAGCATTTT
CDR3 protein: CASKFRGGQSNQPQHF

clone size: NA
D gene: TRBD1
J gene: TRBJ2-6
V gene: TRBV15
CDR3 DNA: TGTGCCACCAGCGCGGGACAGGGCTACTCTGGGGCCAACGTCCTGACTTTC
CDR3 protein: CATSAGQGYSGANVLTF

clone size: NA
D gene: NA
J gene: TRBJ2-1
V gene: TRBV9
CDR3 DNA: TGTGCCAGCAGCGTGTTCAGGGATTCCTCCGGGTCCCCTCTATACAATGAGCAGTTCTTC
CDR3 protein: CASSVFRDSSGSPLYNEQFF

clone size: NA
D gene: TRBD2
J gene: TRBJ2-5
V gene: TRBV15
CDR3 DNA: TGTGCCACCAGCAGAGTAGCGGGGCAAGAGACCCAGTACTTC
CDR3 protein: CATSRVAGQETQYF

clone size: NA
D gene: NA
J gene: TRBJ1-5
V gene: TRBV18
CDR3 DNA: TGTGCCAGCTCTGGTGGTGAGAATCAGCCCCAGCATTTT
CDR3 protein: CASSGGENQPQHF

clone size: few
D gene: NA
J gene: TRBJ2-1
V gene: TRBV5-4
CDR3 DNA: TGTGCCAGCAGCTTGGGACAAGGCGGGTACAATGAGCAGTTCTTC
CDR3 protein: CASSLGQGGYNEQFF

clone size: NA
D gene: NA
J gene: TRBJ2-5
V gene: TRBV7-8
CDR3 DNA: TGTGCCAGCAGCCCCTGGGGTCGGGATTTAGAGACCCAGTACTTC
CDR3 protein: CASSPWGRDLETQYF

clone size: NA
D gene: TRBD1
J gene: TRBJ2-3
V gene: TRBV6-2/TRBV6-3
CDR3 DNA: TGTGCCAGCAGTTACTCTTCCAGGGGGCGAGATACGCAGTATTTT
CDR3 protein: CASSYSSRGRDTQYF

clone size: NA
D gene: TRBD2
J gene: TRBJ2-3
V gene: TRBV19
CDR3 DNA: TGTGCCAGTAGTATAAGGCTTACCGGGACTAGCGGGAAATCTATCACAGATACGCAGTATTTT
CDR3 protein: CASSIRLTGTSGKSITDTQYF

clone size: few
D gene: NA
J gene: TRBJ1-2
V gene: TRBV3-1/TRBV3-2
CDR3 DNA: TGTGCCAGCAGCCAAGATCTGAGGGTTCGAGGCTATGGCTACACCTTC
CDR3 protein: CASSQDLRVRGYGYTF

clone size: NA
D gene: TRBD1
J gene: TRBJ2-3
V gene: TRBV6-2/TRBV6-3
CDR3 DNA: TGTGCCAGCAGTTACAACCCCAAACAGGGGGCCAGCACAGATACGCAGTATTTT
CDR3 protein: CASSYNPKQGASTDTQYF

clone size: NA
D gene: NA
J gene: TRBJ2-3
V gene: TRBV7-6
CDR3 DNA: TGTGCCAGCAGCTTACTGGCTGCCACAGATACGCAGTATTTT
CDR3 protein: CASSLLAATDTQYF

clone size: NA
D gene: TRBD2
J gene: TRBJ2-1
V gene: TRBV10-3
CDR3 DNA: TGTGCCATCAGTGAAACTAGCGGGACCGAGTTCTTC
CDR3 protein: CAISETSGTEFF

clone size: NA
D gene: TRBD1
J gene: TRBJ2-2
V gene: TRBV10-2
CDR3 DNA: TGCGCCAGCAGTGACAGGGGGCGCACCGGGGAGCTGTTTTTT
CDR3 protein: CASSDRGRTGELFF

clone size: NA
D gene: TRBD2
J gene: TRBJ2-7
V gene: TRBV23-1
CDR3 DNA: TGCGCCAGCAGTCACAATCGGCTAGCGGATACTTACGAGCAGTACTTC
CDR3 protein: CASSHNRLADTYEQYF

clone size: NA
D gene: TRBD1
J gene: TRBJ1-4
V gene: TRBV7-8
CDR3 DNA: TGTGCCAGCAGCTCGAAAACAGGGGTCCTTAATGAAAAACTGTTTTTT
CDR3 protein: CASSSKTGVLNEKLFF

clone size: NA
D gene: TRBD1
J gene: TRBJ2-1
V gene: TRBV27
CDR3 DNA: TGTGCCAGCAGTACACAGGGGGTGGGTGAGCAGTTCTTC
CDR3 protein: CASSTQGVGEQFF

clone size: NA
D gene: TRBD2
J gene: TRBJ2-7
V gene: TRBV13
CDR3 DNA: TGTGCCAGCAGCTTGGGACTAGCGGGAGGGGTTCTGGGCGAGCAGTACTTC
CDR3 protein: CASSLGLAGGVLGEQYF

clone size: few
D gene: NA
J gene: TRBJ1-4
V gene: TRBV2
CDR3 DNA: TGTGCCAGCATAAGGTATTGGAGTGGCAATGAAAAACTGTTTTTT
CDR3 protein: CASIRYWSGNEKLFF

clone size: NA
D gene: NA
J gene: TRBJ2-3
V gene: TRBV24-1
CDR3 DNA: TGTGCCACCAGTGAGCCATCAGGCCGTGTTAGCACAGATACGCAGTATTTT
CDR3 protein: CATSEPSGRVSTDTQYF